Presented here are 9 T cell receptor beta chains from one specimen sequenced in a study of blood T cell repertoires in COVID-19. The data were produced by immunoSEQ multiplex PCR, yet TCRdb's version contains in-frame clones alone and is incomplete. The sample shows about 50,000 clones, about nine tenths of them seen only once. Sample: peripheral blood. These receptors were obtained from a woman older than 75 with COVID-19, enrolled during active disease.

The chain combines TRBV7-9 with TRBJ1-2, with D perhaps TRBD1 (6 bases). The V and J ends lost 5 bases and 1 base respectively, with 14 bases between them. The germline V gene encodes CDR1 SEHNR and CDR2 FQNEAQ (reference sequence). The CDR3 is 15 residues long. The CDR3 region has the DNA TGTGCCAGCAGCCCCGGACAGAATGATAACTATGGCTACACCTTC. Translation: CASSPGQNDNYGYTF.

The rearrangement joins TRBV28 to TRBJ2-7; 10 nucleotides agree with TRBD2. V trimming: 2 bases; J trimming: 9 bases; junction bases outside the gene matches: 7. CDR1 is MDHEN, CDR2 SYDVKM, per germline. This CDR3 is 14 amino acids long. The CDR3 coding sequence is TGTGCCAGCAGTTTAGCGGCTAGCGGGAGAGTGCAGTACTTC. Protein sequence: CASSLAASGRVQYF.

The chain carries TRBV7-2 and TRBJ2-7, with D possibly TRBD2 on 7 matching bases. With 5 bases removed from V and 4 bases from J, the gap between germline ends came to 18 bases. Germline V lookup: CDR1 SGHTA, CDR2 FQGNSA. CDR3 length: 15 amino acids. The CDR3 here is CASSPHRRGGYEQYF. The CDR3, as DNA: TGTGCCAGCAGCCCCCATAGGAGGGGGGGGTACGAGCAGTACTTC.

This clone came up a few times. The chain joins TRBV29-1 to TRBJ1-1; 7 bases agree with TRBD1. V dropped 7 bases and J dropped 0; count of bases not matched to a gene: 8. This CDR3 is 14 amino acids long. From germline, CDR1 is SQVTM and CDR2 ANQGSEA. The CDR3 DNA sequence: TGCAGCGCTATGGGACAGCACATGAACACTGAAGCTTTCTTT. Translation gives CSAMGQHMNTEAFF.

The chain uses TRBV7-9 and TRBJ2-7; 12 bases are shared with TRBD2. Germline CDR1 and CDR2: SEHNR and FQNEAQ (reference sequence). The CDR3 spans 14 residues. With V trimmed by 6 bases and J by 4 bases, 4 bases remained unmatched. CDR3 bases: TGTGCCAGCAGTCTAGCGGGAGGGCGGTACGAGCAGTACTTC. Translating gives CASSLAGGRYEQYF. Full variable domain (outside the CDR3, taken from reference TRBV7-9 and TRBJ2-7): DTGVSQNPRHKITKRGQNVTFRCDPISEHNRLYWYRQTLGQGPEFLTYFQNEAQLEKSRLLSDRFSAERPKGSFSTLEIQRTEQGDSAMYLCASSLAGGRYEQYFGPGTRLTVT.

This chain uses TRBV18 with TRBJ1-5; 11 bases fit TRBD1. The CDR3 has 15 residues. Germline CDR1 and CDR2: KGHSH and LQKENI. V shed 6 bases, J shed 7 bases, and the junction held 8 bases outside the gene matches. CDR3 nucleotide sequence: TGTGCCAGCTCGGCGGGACAGGGGGTAAGGCAGCCCCAGCATTTT. It yields the protein CASSAGQGVRQPQHF.

As DNA, the CDR3 is TGTGCCAGTCGTCGGGACACGAACACCGGGGAGCTGTTTTTT. Protein: CASRRDTNTGELFF. This chain links TRBV6-5 with TRBJ2-2; possible D gene TRBD1, 6 bases. This CDR3 has 14 residues. Trimming cost V 9 bases and J 0 bases, with 11 bases left between them. Looked up from germline, CDR1 is MNHEY and CDR2 is SVGAGI.

The rearrangement links TRBV2 to TRBJ2-7, with 9 nucleotides matching TRBD1. The germline gives CDR1 SNHLY, CDR2 FYNNEI. The CDR3 is 20 residues long. V lost 7 bases, J lost 2 bases, and 24 bases stayed unmatched. The chain's CDR3 is CASKDTGGRGSGGSPYEQYF. DNA for the CDR3: TGTGCCAGCAAGGATACAGGGGGCAGGGGTAGTGGCGGGAGCCCCTACGAGCAGTACTTC.

This clone was seen more than once but under ten times. The chain joins TRBV13 to TRBJ1-4; TRBD1 agrees at 9 bases. In germline, CDR1 is PRHDT, CDR2 FYEKMQ (reference sequence). This CDR3 region has 14 residues. The V and J ends lost 6 bases and 8 bases, in that order; junction bases with no gene match: 7. CDR3 sequence (DNA): TGTGCCAGCAGAAGGACAGGGGAGAGGGAAAAACTGTTTTTT. Amino acids: CASRRTGEREKLFF.